A selection of T cell receptor beta chains follows, all from one sample in a study of blood T cell repertoires in COVID-19. The table came from immunoSEQ multiplex PCR; TCRdb's copy has only in-frame clones and leaves some out. The sample includes approximately 90,000 clones, approximately 88% of them seen just once. Input material: peripheral blood. These receptors were taken from a man between 60 and 75 years old with COVID-19, enrolled during active disease. The CDR3 runs from the conserved cysteine through the conserved F or W. D genes are given only for firm matches. Size is omitted from some rows. Given values are once, few, many or a class for expanded clones.

clone_size	d_call	v_call	j_call	cdr3_nt	cdr3_aa
.	TRBD2	TRBV7-8	TRBJ2-7	TGTGCCAGCAGCTTAGTGGAGACTAGCGGCTACGAGCAGTACTTC	CASSLVETSGYEQYF
.	TRBD1	TRBV11-3	TRBJ2-2	TGTGCCAGCAGCAGCCGGGACAGGGTCCCCGGGGAGCTGTTTTTT	CASSSRDRVPGELFF
.	.	TRBV7-8	TRBJ2-1	TGTGCCAGCAGCTTAGCGCTAGGTGACTACTACAATGAGCAGTTCTTC	CASSLALGDYYNEQFF
.	.	TRBV7-2	TRBJ1-3	TGTGCCAGCAGCTTAGGCAAACGGGACACCATATATTTT	CASSLGKRDTIYF
.	.	TRBV4-2	TRBJ2-1	TGTGCCAGCAGCCAAGTTAGGGGGACCTCCTACAATGAGCAGTTCTTC	CASSQVRGTSYNEQFF
.	.	TRBV6-2/TRBV6-3	TRBJ1-5	TGTGCCAGCAGTACAAGACAGGTCGTGGGCAATCAGCCCCAGCATTTT	CASSTRQVVGNQPQHF
.	TRBD1	TRBV11-3	TRBJ2-1	TGTGCCAGCAGCCCTGGGACAGACTACAATGAGCAGTTCTTC	CASSPGTDYNEQFF
.	TRBD2	TRBV10-3	TRBJ2-1	TGTGCCATCAGTGAGTCGGGTAGCGGTGGGAGGGATGAGCAGTTCTTC	CAISESGSGGRDEQFF
.	.	TRBV19	TRBJ2-1	TGTGCCAGTAGTCTCCTTGGAGGGGAAGGTGAGCAGTTCTTC	CASSLLGGEGEQFF
.	.	TRBV18	TRBJ1-2	TGTGCCAGCTCACAAACCAAATCGGGGTATGGCTACACCTTC	CASSQTKSGYGYTF
.	.	TRBV28	TRBJ1-3	TGTGCCAGCACCCCTCGGGGGACCTCTGGAAACACCATATATTTT	CASTPRGTSGNTIYF
.	.	TRBV29-1	TRBJ1-1	TGCAGCGTCCGGGGGGGGACATTCGAGGGCGAAGCTTTCTTT	CSVRGGTFEGEAFF
.	TRBD1	TRBV9	TRBJ1-1	TGTGCCAGCAGCGTAGTCGACAGGGGGACTGAAGCTTTCTTT	CASSVVDRGTEAFF
.	.	TRBV12-3/TRBV12-4	TRBJ2-3	TGTGCCAGCAGTTTTACCGGGGCAGATACGCAGTATTTT	CASSFTGADTQYF
.	.	TRBV24-1	TRBJ2-1	TGTGCCACCAGTGATGTGACTGGGTTTTCCAATGAGCAGTTCTTC	CATSDVTGFSNEQFF
once	.	TRBV3-1/TRBV3-2	TRBJ1-2	TGTGCCAGCACGTCGGGGAAAGGTGGCTACACCTTC	CASTSGKGGYTF
few	TRBD1	TRBV4-3	TRBJ2-7	TGCGCCAGCAGCCAAGATTTCGGACAGGCAACCTACGAGCAGTACTTC	CASSQDFGQATYEQYF
.	TRBD2	TRBV7-9	TRBJ2-1	TGTGCCAGCAATTTAGCGGGAGGAAATGAGCAGTTCTTC	CASNLAGGNEQFF
.	.	TRBV2	TRBJ1-5	TGTGCCAGCAGTGCAGGGAGCAATCAGCCCCAGCATTTT	CASSAGSNQPQHF
.	TRBD1	TRBV10-3	TRBJ1-1	TGTGCCGGTGGGACAGGGGTGAACACTGAAGCTTTCTTT	CAGGTGVNTEAFF
.	TRBD1	TRBV5-1	TRBJ1-1	TGCGCCAGCAGGCCCTCCGGGACAGGGAACACTGAAGCTTTCTTT	CASRPSGTGNTEAFF
.	TRBD1	TRBV28	TRBJ2-4	TGTGCCAGCAGTTTTGGACAGGGAAAAAACATTCAGTACTTC	CASSFGQGKNIQYF
.	TRBD1	TRBV5-8	TRBJ1-2	TGTGCCAGCAGCGGCCGGACAGGGCCTGGCTACACCTTC	CASSGRTGPGYTF
.	.	TRBV29-1	TRBJ1-2	TGCAGCGTGGAACAGGGATGGAGAGATGGCTACACCTTC	CSVEQGWRDGYTF
.	.	TRBV19	TRBJ2-7	TGTGCCAGTAGTATAGCCTCGGGGAGCGAGCAGTACTTC	CASSIASGSEQYF
few	.	TRBV6-1	TRBJ2-3	TGTGCCAGCAGTGAGTACAGGGTCACAGATACGCAGTATTTT	CASSEYRVTDTQYF
once	.	TRBV30	TRBJ2-5	TGTGCCTGGAGTCCAAGGGGTGGGACCCAGTACTTC	CAWSPRGGTQYF
.	TRBD2	TRBV28	TRBJ2-2	TGTGCCAGCAGTCTAGCGGTATCTCAGAACACCGGGGAGCTGTTTTTT	CASSLAVSQNTGELFF
.	TRBD2	TRBV5-1	TRBJ2-1	TGCGCCAGCAGCTTGCTAGCGGGATATAATGAGCAGTTCTTC	CASSLLAGYNEQFF
.	TRBD2	TRBV9	TRBJ2-1	TGTGCCAGCAGCGTAGCTAGCGGGAGGGCCAATGAGCAGTTCTTC	CASSVASGRANEQFF
.	TRBD1	TRBV7-9	TRBJ2-2	TGTGCCAGCAGCCCTCGGGACAGGGGAACCGGGGAGCTGTTTTTT	CASSPRDRGTGELFF
.	.	TRBV24-1	TRBJ1-5	TGTGCCACCAGTCCGTCGACAGCCTATAGCAATCAGCCCCAGCATTTT	CATSPSTAYSNQPQHF
.	TRBD2	TRBV3-1/TRBV3-2	TRBJ2-1	TGTGCCAGCAGCCAGATTAGCGGGAGCGGGAATGAGCAGTTCTTC	CASSQISGSGNEQFF